This section outlines one T cell receptor beta chain sequence together with its context. Its antigen is not known. These data are taken from a study of identifying expanded T cells in peripheral blood. No infections or other immune events were documented during collection. The assay was immunoSEQ multiplex PCR, and TCRdb's table has in-frame clones only and misses some. The data contain 100,000 to 150,000 clones, 70% to 90% of them singletons. Study conclusions and caveats: Approximately 2-week clone count variance significantly increased as total template count grew. Over around two and four weeks, about 15 and 18 clones changed, versus around 1.2 between replicates.

The germline V gene has CDR1 SGHTA and CDR2 FQGNSA. The CDR3 length is 16 residues. V was clipped by 5 bases and J by 0 bases, with 13 bases between them. This sequence joins TRBV7-2 and TRBJ2-2; D might be TRBD1 (7 bases). This receptor was taken from a person between 18 and 75 years old in good health. Sequenced material: blood. In DNA, the CDR3 is TGTGCCAGCAGCCAGGGGGGACTCGCGAACACCGGGGAGCTGTTTTTT. Translation: CASSQGGLANTGELFF.